The entry that follows covers one T cell receptor (beta chain) sequence. The sample comes from a study of blood T cell repertoires in COVID-19. Whole-study context: Material from acute and convalescent COVID-19 was sourced from the United States, Italy and Spain.

CDR1 and CDR2 (germline): SGHTA, FQGTGA. The CDR3 runs to 14 residues. V was cut by 5 bases and J by 4 bases, with 14 bases left in between. As handled by the study authors: Estimation of nucleated cell counts was performed using reference gene primer amplification. Generated by immunoSEQ multiplex PCR, the TCRdb table keeps only in-frame clones and is missing some. V, J and clone size reflect that table, while D and trimming were determined from the DNA. The sample lists 250,000 or so clones, 65% to 90% occurring once. This chain uses TRBV7-3 with TRBJ1-2; TRBD1 might be the D (5 bases). The TCR sequence derives from a man aged 35-49 years who had recovered from COVID-19. The source material was PBMCs or T cells enriched from blood (not recorded which). DNA for the CDR3: TGTGCCAGCAGCCCGACGACAGCCACCTATGGCTACACCTTC. This sequence encodes CASSPTTATYGYTF. Using reference TRBV7-3 and TRBJ1-2 for the parts outside the CDR3, the full variable domain is GAGVSQTPSNKVTEKGKYVELRCDPISGHTALYWYRQSLGQGPEFLIYFQGTGAADDSGLPNDRFFAVRPEGSVSTLKIQRTERGDSAVYLCASSPTTATYGYTFGSGTRLTVV.